The rows below give T cell receptor beta chains drawn from one sample of a study of cytomegalovirus exposure and HLA in healthy donors. Here immunoSEQ multiplex PCR was the method, and the copy in TCRdb shows in-frame clones only, minus some. The repertoire consists of 90,000 to 130,000 clones, with approximately 79% occurring once and the leading ten covering less than 7.5%. Specimen: PBMCs. Receptors were obtained from a man younger than 45 in good health and CMV-seropositive. Each CDR3 is given without its conserved first and last residue. Fields, in order: J gene, V gene, CDR3 protein.

TRBJ1-1 TRBV5-6 ASSRGQWKFEAF
TRBJ2-7 TRBV25-1 ASSEKAGSGGQLYEQY
TRBJ2-1 TRBV18 ASSAAGDNFHEQF
TRBJ1-3 TRBV6-1 ASSGTGHSGNTIY
TRBJ2-7 TRBV4-1 ASSQDRVTHEQY
TRBJ1-2 TRBV6-4 ASRPPQAGYT
TRBJ1-4 TRBV7-9 ASSPLWPKGAQNEKLF
TRBJ1-3 TRBV7-6 ASSLAVAPSGNTIY
TRBJ2-6 TRBV19 ASSPTTSGANVLT
TRBJ1-6 TRBV6-1 ASNYDRGSSPLH
TRBJ2-7 TRBV19 ASSIVGGEQY
TRBJ2-1 TRBV11-3 ASSLDPTSGRGEQF
TRBJ2-2 TRBV30 AWLAGESNTGELF
TRBJ1-6 TRBV10-3 AISESVGGDSPLH
TRBJ1-1 TRBV6-6 ASSRSRGQEAF
TRBJ2-2 TRBV6-5 ASSYQGLTGELF
TRBJ1-2 TRBV5-8 ATSKGDYGYT